This entry is about one T cell receptor beta chain. The CDR3 length is 16 residues. The germline V gene has CDR1 SGHVS and CDR2 FNYEAQ. The germline V and J ends were trimmed by 5 bases and 4 bases, with 15 bases remaining between them. Molecular barcoding with unique molecular identifiers was used for the TCRbeta library. TCRdb recomputed calls from the PCR reads with MiXCR, one row per CDR3 protein. The table includes around 100,000 distinct CDR3 sequences, 10% detected once. The entry originates in a study of T-cell reconstitution after alpha-beta-depleted transplantation in children. This clonotype was obtained from a boy between 2 and 10 years old with acute lymphoblastic leukemia, due to receive a stem cell transplant. The rearrangement joins TRBV7-6 to TRBJ1-6, with a possible D match to TRBD1 (5 bases). Sequences were derived from PBMCs, sampled before TCRalphabeta/CD19-depleted stem cell transplant. Here the CDR3 reads CASSPSPGTYNSPLHF. CDR3 nucleotides: TGTGCCAGCAGCCCCTCCCCAGGGACTTATAATTCACCCCTCCACTTT.